A single sample is the source of the 15 T cell receptor beta chains below, sequenced in a study of PD-1 blockade in classical Hodgkin lymphoma. Documented time point: newly diagnosed, previously untreated cHL patient sample. Magnetic negative selection was used to purify CD4+ T cells from PBMCs that had been thawed. Profiling relied on immunoSEQ multiplex PCR, and the TCRdb table lists in-frame clones only, not all of them. The data hold 20,000 to 25,000 clones, with about 89% observed a single time. Sample: CD4+ T cells from blood. The origin of the receptors is a human donor with classical Hodgkin lymphoma.

The chain uses TRBV9 and TRBJ1-2; D is perhaps TRBD1 (5 bases). From germline, CDR1 is SGDLS and CDR2 YYNGEE. The CDR3 loop spans 13 amino acids. Trimming pared 2 bases from V and 4 bases from J, leaving 9 bases between. The CDR3 nucleotides are TGTGCCAGCAGCGTGGGGCAGCCCTATGGCTACACCTTC. Protein sequence: CASSVGQPYGYTF.

The chain carries TRBV5-4 and TRBJ1-4; 8 positions agree with TRBD1. Germline CDR1 is SGHNT and CDR2 is YYREEE (reference sequence). V lost 4 bases and J lost 4; bases outside the gene matches: 3. The length of the CDR3 is 14 residues. CDR3 nucleotides: TGTGCCAGCAGCAACAGGGGGGGTAATGAAAAACTGTTTTTT. It codes for CASSNRGGNEKLFF.

This clone came up once. The chain combines TRBV5-1 with TRBJ2-1; TRBD1 is a possible D gene (6 bases). Germline V CDR1 and CDR2: SGHRS, YFSETQ. Deletions cut 7 bases from V and 0 bases from J, with 14 bases between. This CDR3 comprises 15 residues. The CDR3 DNA is TGCGCCAGCGGTCTGGACAGCGCCTCCTACAATGAGCAGTTCTTC. It translates to CASGLDSASYNEQFF.

The V call is TRBV7-2, the J call TRBJ2-7; maybe TRBD1 (6 bases). Per the germline V gene, CDR1 is SGHTA and CDR2 is FQGNSA. The CDR3 has 14 residues. Trimming left V 3 bases short and J 0 bases short, with 9 bases between. The chain's CDR3 is CASSLGAFSYEQYF. Written as DNA, the CDR3 is TGTGCCAGCAGCTTGGGGGCCTTCTCCTACGAGCAGTACTTC.

The V and J genes are TRBV5-3 and TRBJ2-1; no reliable D call. TRBV5-3 is noted as an ORF with a role that remains uncertain. There are 10 residues in the CDR3. The V end was cut by 6 bases, the J end by 8 bases, with 6 bases between. The CDR3: CARNSHEQFF. DNA for the CDR3: TGTGCCAGAAATTCTCATGAGCAGTTCTTC.

The chain links TRBV10-3 to TRBJ2-5, with 10 bases lining up with TRBD1. The junction had 12 bases not matched to a gene; V was cut back by 5 bases and J by 9 bases. The germline V gene has CDR1 ENHRY and CDR2 SYGVKD. This CDR3 is built from 15 residues. CDR3 sequence (DNA): TGTGCCATCAGTTGGACAGGGGGGCTACAGGGAGCCCAGTACTTC. It is translated as CAISWTGGLQGAQYF.

The chain is built from TRBV5-1 and TRBJ2-3; 15 nucleotides agree with TRBD2. The length of the CDR3 is 18 residues. Germline V gene data show CDR1 as SGHRS and CDR2 as YFSETQ. V dropped 4 bases and J dropped 0; count of bases not matched to a gene: 6. CDR3 loop: CASSKGLAGGLSTDTQYF. For the CDR3, the DNA is TGCGCCAGCAGCAAGGGACTAGCGGGGGGCCTTAGCACAGATACGCAGTATTTT.

V usage is TRBV5-1 and J usage is TRBJ2-5; TRBD1 matches at 7 bases. The CDR3 consists of 15 residues. Germline CDR1 is SGHRS and CDR2 is YFSETQ. V trimming: 4 bases; J trimming: 5 bases; junction bases outside the gene matches: 11. In nucleotides, the CDR3 is TGCGCCAGCAGCAATCTAAACAGGGGTTGGGAGACCCAGTACTTC. It specifies CASSNLNRGWETQYF.

This clone was observed a handful of times. The CDR3 DNA is TGTGCCAGCAGCTTAGGCACAGCGGGTGGCTACACCTTC. It is translated as CASSLGTAGGYTF. The genes are TRBV7-9 and TRBJ1-2; D is ambiguous. Trimming left V 1 base short and J 7 bases short, with 10 bases between. The CDR3 is 13 residues long. CDR1 SEHNR and CDR2 FQNEAQ come from the germline V gene (reference sequence).

V and J are TRBV18 and TRBJ2-7; tentative D call: TRBD2 (5 bases). Looked up from germline, CDR1 is KGHSH and CDR2 is LQKENI. The CDR3 contains 14 residues. V lost 6 bases and J 5 bases, leaving 17 bases between the germline ends. CDR3 nucleotide sequence: TGTGCCAGCTCCCCCTTTGTCCCCGGGGACGAGCAGTACTTC. Amino acid sequence: CASSPFVPGDEQYF.

This rearrangement joins TRBV4-3 to TRBJ1-1; D possibly corresponds to TRBD1 (6 bases). Trimming removed 4 bases at V and 5 bases at J, with 17 bases between. Per the germline V gene, CDR1 is LGHNA and CDR2 is YSLEER. The CDR3 has 15 amino acids. CDR3 in amino acids: CASSPTGQKRTEAFF. CDR3 DNA sequence: TGCGCCAGCAGCCCAACAGGACAGAAAAGAACTGAAGCTTTCTTT.

The rearrangement links TRBV5-1 to TRBJ2-2; 10 nucleotides agree with TRBD1. The CDR3 covers 15 residues. In germline, CDR1 is SGHRS, CDR2 YFSETQ. With 7 bases clipped from V and 5 bases from J, the junction kept 8 bases outside the gene matches. The CDR3 sequence is CASRLDRGQTGELFF. CDR3 in DNA: TGCGCCAGCCGTCTCGACAGGGGGCAGACCGGGGAGCTGTTTTTT.

The CDR3 spells CASSFGLAANTGELFF. The CDR3 coding sequence is TGTGCCAGCAGCTTCGGGCTAGCGGCTAACACCGGGGAGCTGTTTTTT. The chain recombines TRBV5-4 with TRBJ2-2; TRBD2 agrees at 7 bases. CDR1 is SGHNT, CDR2 YYREEE, per germline (reference sequence). The CDR3 runs 16 residues. J was trimmed by 2 bases and V by 2 bases; bases with no gene match: 6.

CDR3 sequence reads: CAWDSQDWDSNQPQHF. Here the CDR3 DNA reads TGTGCCTGGGACTCCCAGGACTGGGATAGCAATCAGCCCCAGCATTTT. This chain joins TRBV30 and TRBJ1-5; D unclear. The V and J ends lost 5 bases and 0 bases respectively, with 17 bases between them. The CDR3 covers 16 residues. Germline lookup yields CDR1 GTSNPN and CDR2 SVGIG (reference sequence).

V gene TRBV6-1 combines with J gene TRBJ1-4; 9 bases are a match to TRBD1. Unmatched junction bases numbered 0, after V lost 1 base and J lost 3 bases. The CDR3 is made up of 15 amino acids. Germline lookup yields CDR1 MNHNS and CDR2 SASEGT. In nucleotides, the CDR3 is TGTGCCAGCAGTGAAGACAGGGGGCCTAATGAAAAACTGTTTTTT. It specifies CASSEDRGPNEKLFF.